This T cell receptor (beta chain) was sequenced during a study of cytomegalovirus exposure and HLA in healthy donors (dated by TCRdb to about 2017). Turning to the overall study: In an earlier analysis of some 610 of the donors, around 290 Gb of sequence data and 90 million to 130 million unique TCR beta sequences from approximately 180 million T cells were reported. An early release covering around 630 HLA-typed donors comprised about 300 gigabases of sequencing data and tens of millions of unique TCR sequences. Of the roughly 400 genotyped donors, more than 75% were placed in the genetic ancestry cluster associated with self-reported Caucasian donors. The aim of the study was to test whether cataloging public T cell receptors could identify signatures of past pathogen exposure. The study profiled the T cell repertoires of fewer than 850 subjects by immunosequencing and related them to cytomegalovirus serostatus. Along with the approximately 700-subject first cohort, a separate validation cohort of over a hundred different subjects was used. To predict cytomegalovirus infection status, the study brought together high-throughput TCR immunosequencing, statistical association of individual TCRs with disease status, and machine learning. To study patterns of TCR occurrence, a later analysis re-analyzed previously published TCR beta repertoires from 550 to 800 donors and added high-resolution HLA genotyping. Rather than using new phenotypic data, the later analysis identified candidate immune exposures from TCR beta sequences and from how often those sequences occurred across donors. An earlier analysis of approximately 500 of the donors applied high-throughput TCR beta sequencing to assess whether each TCR beta V gene segment acted as functional or pseudogenic. Donor age, sex, ethnicity and CMV serostatus were compiled alongside the repertoire data. A later genetic analysis took genome-wide SNP genotypes for about three fifths of the 666 donors and used that subset as a discovery cohort. All discovery cohort repertoires had been generated on a single sequencing platform. Class I and class II HLA loci were covered by the typing at four-digit resolution. Typing coverage varied by locus: about 629-640 donors for A, B, C, DRB1 and DQB1; 522 for DQA1; around 610 for DPA1; 450 to 480 for DPB1. A handful of DR-DQ haplotypes were handled as single units for association and clustering because linkage in the cohort was strong. Across 398 genotyped donors of the cohort, an average of roughly 250,000 unique TCR beta nucleotide sequences per donor were sequenced, and 15% to 20% of those sequences were non-productive. General conclusions and limits of the study: In a later analysis, most CMV-associated TCR beta chains were found to appear HLA-restricted, with HLA associations seemingly driven largely by CMV exposure. A later genetic analysis associated a missense DCLRE1C variant with V-gene and J-gene trimming of TCR beta chains, and an independent cohort replicated the association. In a later analysis, several top co-occurrence clusters were reported to appear linked to parvovirus B19, influenza, CMV and Epstein-Barr virus. Seventeen rarely observed V segments, including chromosome 9 orphons, were excluded from the earlier analysis of several hundred of the donors because counts were too low. A cluster of highly shared sequence variants was judged likely to represent a technical artifact of the sequencing pipeline. According to the authors, the approach could potentially be generalized to other disease states and immunological phenotypes. Because HLA typing was missing for some donors at each locus, association tests included only the typed subset. A few of the identified cytomegalovirus-associated TCR beta chains were confirmed in vitro to be specific for cytomegalovirus antigens. Compared with the approximately 720-donor mean, donors in an Asian-associated ancestry cluster had fewer N-insertions in productive TCRs, according to a later genetic analysis. The only immune exposure information available for the cohort was CMV serostatus. Specific HLA alleles were associated with 15,000 to 20,000 TCR beta sequences at a false discovery rate of 0.05 in a later analysis. When HLA alleles, especially DR and DQ, strongly co-occurred, TCR associations were difficult to assign to individual alleles. In a later analysis, TCR association rates were found to vary across HLA loci, with the most associated TCRs seen for DRB1 alleles and the fewest for HLA-C alleles. An earlier analysis of approximately 500 of the donors showed that most TCR beta V segments appeared in productive rearrangements either about 90% or about 30% of the time, which broadly matched IMGT annotations. The study gave a list of roughly 150 TCR beta chains associated with cytomegalovirus. Linkage disequilibrium might explain the correlated functional status among segregating V segments, but an unknown experimental factor could not be excluded. Most TCR sequences were observed very rarely across donors, whereas some public TCRs were present in many individuals. Roughly uniform sequencing depth across donors was assumed in presence/absence analyses, although this assumption may not hold. Cytomegalovirus status was reported to be diagnosed by the classifier with high specificity and sensitivity in both the original and validation cohorts. A further reported finding was that TCR beta sequences accurately predicted the HLA-A and HLA-B alleles for most subjects in the first cohort. The 87-base-pair reads could not distinguish some IMGT-functional V segments, including TRBV6-2 and TRBV6-3, so those segments were excluded. This cohort had only TCR beta chains sequenced, and the lack of alpha or paired-chain data limited which features could be detected. In a later analysis, HLA-associated TCR beta chains were found to be more clonally expanded and to have lower generation probabilities than equally common non-associated chains.

Turning to this clone: The antigen this receptor binds is unknown. No much larger clonotype is one base removed from it; base qualities were not supplied.

The cohort was made up of approximately 670 healthy bone marrow donors. At the time of sampling, all cohort members were nominally healthy, though unrecorded immune exposures were likely present. The donor was CMV seropositive and belonged to the group of more than 250 seropositive cohort members. Every donor gave a peripheral blood sample, and the peripheral blood mononuclear cells from that sample were used for TCR beta sequencing. Genomic DNA was extracted from the blood cell samples with the Qiagen DNeasy Blood Extraction Kit. The V end loses 0 bases and the J end loses 8 bases, and a stretch of 5 bases separates them. Counted from cysteine to phenylalanine, this CDR3 has 12 amino acids. Only the CDR3 DNA is retained, 36 bases long and in frame from the first base. CDR1 and CDR2 (SGHRS, YFSETQ) derive from the germline V gene. The protocol used for the library was the immunoSEQ multiplex PCR assay. For the multiplex PCR, a mixture combining 60 forward primers for TCR Vbeta segments and 13 reverse primers for TCR Jbeta segments was used. A multiplex PCR assay on genomic DNA amplified the CDR3 region of rearranged TCR beta genes. On the Illumina HiSeq System, the amplified TCR beta libraries were sequenced as 87-base-pair reads. From the authors' description of their analysis: Across the 600 to 700 repertoires, a later analysis counted some 81 million unique TCR beta chains, roughly 11 million of which were shared by at least two donors. Raw reads were error-corrected and collapsed into unique sequences with a nearest-neighbor algorithm that merged closely related sequences to remove PCR and sequencing errors. CDR3 sequences were aligned to IMGT reference sequences to assign V, D and J gene segments. For a sequence to be retained, a match of at least six nucleotides to both a V gene segment and a J gene segment was required. A rearrangement counted as productive if the CDR3 had no stop codons and remained in frame with V and J, and every other rearrangement counted as non-productive. Following IMGT convention, CDR3 was defined as the stretch from the second conserved V-encoded cysteine up to the conserved J-encoded phenylalanine. The earlier analysis of approximately 500 of the donors excluded sequences that lacked an unambiguous match to a single V gene segment. In an earlier analysis of approximately 560 of the donors, a V segment was called functional when productive rearrangements were above 56.7%, and segregating when the standard deviation between donors exceeded 5%. A statistical classification framework was built to diagnose cytomegalovirus status from the catalog of TCR beta chain sequences. In a later analysis, V and J genes were assigned by comparing TCR nucleotide sequences against IMGT/GENE-DB human TR gene sequences. In a later analysis, CDR3 sequences and most-parsimonious VDJ recombination scenarios were assigned using the TCRdist pipeline. In a later analysis, every TCR beta chain was defined by the combination of its CDR3 amino acid sequence and its V-gene family, and reads without a unique V-gene family were dropped. A later analysis removed 550 to 700 highly shared, low-generation-probability nucleotide sequences to deal with suspected cross-contamination and a sequencing artifact. A later analysis calculated a clonal expansion index for each public chain from normalized within-repertoire ranks of inferred template counts. In a later analysis, generation probabilities were computed with a VDJ recombination model fitted to out-of-frame rearrangements, and the resulting probabilities were checked against IGoR. A later analysis scored TCR-TCR, TCR-HLA and TCR-CMV co-occurrence with hypergeometric tests, applying a repertoire-size bias correction to TCR pairs. A later analysis estimated false discovery rates by permuting HLA or CMV assignments 20 times. In a later analysis, co-occurring TCRs were grouped using DBSCAN, with TCRdist sequence similarity added in when clustering inside HLA-allele-positive subsets. For co-occurrence clustering, repertoires with fewer than 30,000 or more than 120,000 public chains were excluded, along with 5 or 6 repertoires with anomalous nucleotide sharing. The table comes from immuneACCESS by way of TCRdb, which keeps in-frame sequences with V and J called. Part of the clones is missing from these tables; in studies checked, under half for an unresolved V gene and the rest for unknown reasons. V and J calls and clone size are copied from that table; D and trimming were computed from the DNA. For this sample the table gives approximately 180,000 clones, of which over 70% were detected only once. The top ten constitute 1.4% of the sample.

The rearrangement joined TRBV5-1 to TRBJ1-4; confidence is insufficient to name the D gene. The origin of this receptor is a woman under 40 in good health and CMV-seropositive. The sample was PBMCs. In nucleotides, the sequence is TGCGCCAGCAGCTTGGGAGGGGAAAAACTGTTTTTT. Its amino acids are CASSLGGEKLFF.